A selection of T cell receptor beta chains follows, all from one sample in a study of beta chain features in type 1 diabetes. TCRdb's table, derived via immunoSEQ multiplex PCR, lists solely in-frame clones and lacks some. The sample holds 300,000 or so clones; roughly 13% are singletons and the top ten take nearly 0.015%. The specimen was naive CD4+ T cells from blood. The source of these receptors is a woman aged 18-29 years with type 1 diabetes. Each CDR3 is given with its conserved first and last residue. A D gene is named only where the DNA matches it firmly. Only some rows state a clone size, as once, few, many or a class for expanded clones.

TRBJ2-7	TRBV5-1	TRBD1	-	CASSLGTGAEQYF	TGCGCCAGCAGCTTGGGGACAGGGGCTGAGCAGTACTTC
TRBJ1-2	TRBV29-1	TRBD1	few	CSVRQGATSYGYTF	TGCAGCGTTCGGCAGGGGGCGACCTCTTACGGCTACACCTTC
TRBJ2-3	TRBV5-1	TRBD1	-	CASSLGGQGGTDTQYF	TGCGCCAGCAGCTTGGGGGGACAGGGTGGCACAGATACGCAGTATTTT
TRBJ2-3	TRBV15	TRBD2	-	CATSRDGTGGPRDTQYF	TGTGCCACCAGCAGAGATGGCACGGGAGGGCCCAGAGATACGCAGTATTTT
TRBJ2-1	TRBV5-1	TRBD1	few	CASSLTGGEQFF	TGCGCCAGCAGCTTGACAGGGGGTGAGCAGTTCTTC
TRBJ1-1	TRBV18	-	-	CASSPRVYTEAFF	TGTGCCAGCTCACCGAGGGTCTACACTGAAGCTTTCTTT
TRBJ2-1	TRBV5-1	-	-	CASSLEPGLQFF	TGCGCCAGCAGCTTGGAGCCGGGACTCCAGTTCTTC
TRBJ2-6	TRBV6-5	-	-	CASLSASGANVLTF	TGTGCCAGCCTTAGTGCGTCTGGGGCCAACGTCCTGACTTTC
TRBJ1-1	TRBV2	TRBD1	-	CASLSGDRGREAFF	TGTGCCAGTTTGTCGGGTGACAGGGGTCGCGAAGCTTTCTTT
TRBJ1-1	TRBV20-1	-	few	CSAARSTEAFF	TGCAGTGCCGCCCGTAGCACTGAAGCTTTCTTT
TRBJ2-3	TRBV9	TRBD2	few	CASSAGSGRARNTDTQYF	TGTGCCAGCAGCGCGGGGAGCGGGAGGGCCCGGAACACAGATACGCAGTATTTT
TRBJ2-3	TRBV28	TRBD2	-	CASSFALAVPTDTQYF	TGTGCCAGCAGTTTTGCCCTAGCGGTCCCCACAGATACGCAGTATTTT
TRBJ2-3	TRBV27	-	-	CASSFTRFGTDTQYF	TGTGCCAGCAGTTTTACGAGGTTTGGCACAGATACGCAGTATTTT
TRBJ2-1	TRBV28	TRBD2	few	CASSSPRGLAASYNEQFF	TGTGCCAGCAGTTCCCCACGAGGACTAGCGGCCTCCTACAATGAGCAGTTCTTC
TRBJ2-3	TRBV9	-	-	CASTPRGFTDTQYF	TGTGCCAGCACCCCAAGAGGTTTCACAGATACGCAGTATTTT
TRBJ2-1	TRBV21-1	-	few	CASTSLATGNNNEQFF	TGTGCCAGCACGTCCCTCGCGACAGGCAATAACAATGAGCAGTTCTTC
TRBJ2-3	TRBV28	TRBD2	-	CASRGLAGGTQYF	TGTGCCAGCAGGGGACTAGCGGGAGGTACGCAGTATTTT
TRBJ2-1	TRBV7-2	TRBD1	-	CASSPPRGPGEQFF	TGTGCCAGCAGCCCCCCCAGGGGGCCGGGTGAGCAGTTCTTC
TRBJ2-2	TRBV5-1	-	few	CASSLAEDLTGELFF	TGCGCCAGCAGCTTGGCCGAGGATCTTACCGGGGAGCTGTTTTTT
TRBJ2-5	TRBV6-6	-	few	CASSMTNVGETQYF	TGTGCCAGCAGTATGACTAACGTCGGGGAGACCCAGTACTTC
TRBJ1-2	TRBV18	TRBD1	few	CASSPPTGTEHIGYTF	TGTGCCAGCTCACCGCCCACCGGGACAGAACATATTGGCTACACCTTC
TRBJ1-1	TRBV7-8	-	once	CASSPAHGGNTEAFF	TGTGCCAGCAGCCCCGCCCATGGAGGGAACACTGAAGCTTTCTTT
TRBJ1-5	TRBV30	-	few	CAWSVGLSSNQPQHF	TGTGCCTGGAGTGTGGGCCTCTCCAGCAATCAGCCCCAGCATTTT
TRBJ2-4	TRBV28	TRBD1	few	CASSFQGATLQYF	TGTGCCAGCAGTTTTCAGGGGGCGACCCTTCAGTACTTC
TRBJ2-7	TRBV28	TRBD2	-	CASSFWGTRQYEQYF	TGTGCCAGCAGTTTTTGGGGGACTAGGCAATACGAGCAGTACTTC
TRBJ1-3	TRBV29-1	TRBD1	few	CSVDGGQGSHTIYF	TGCAGCGTTGACGGGGGACAGGGGAGTCACACCATATATTTT
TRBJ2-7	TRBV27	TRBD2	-	CASSLEPGLPYEQYF	TGTGCCAGCAGTTTGGAACCGGGACTACCATACGAGCAGTACTTC
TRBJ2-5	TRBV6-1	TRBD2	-	CASPGGAKETQYF	TGTGCCAGTCCCGGGGGGGCAAAAGAGACCCAGTACTTC